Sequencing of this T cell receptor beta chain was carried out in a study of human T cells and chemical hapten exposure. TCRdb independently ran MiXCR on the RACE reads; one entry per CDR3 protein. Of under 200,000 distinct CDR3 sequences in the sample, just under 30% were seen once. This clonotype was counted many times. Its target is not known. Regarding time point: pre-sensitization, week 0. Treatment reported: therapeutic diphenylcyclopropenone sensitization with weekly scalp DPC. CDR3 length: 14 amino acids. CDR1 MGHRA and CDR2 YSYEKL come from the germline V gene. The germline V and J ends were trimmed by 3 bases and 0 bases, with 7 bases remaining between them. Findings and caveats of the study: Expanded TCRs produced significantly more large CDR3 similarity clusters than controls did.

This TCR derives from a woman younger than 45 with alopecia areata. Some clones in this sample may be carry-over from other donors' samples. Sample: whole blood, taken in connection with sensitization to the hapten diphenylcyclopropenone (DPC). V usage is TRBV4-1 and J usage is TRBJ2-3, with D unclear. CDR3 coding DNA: TGCGCCAGCAGCCAGACACCAAGCACAGATACGCAGTATTTT. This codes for CASSQTPSTDTQYF.